A selection of T cell receptor beta chains follows, all from one sample in a study of CD8+ T cells in alopecia areata. Generated by immunoSEQ multiplex PCR, the TCRdb table keeps only in-frame clones and is missing some. The table records 200,000 or so clones, 58% of them present only once. The sample here was CD4+ T cells sorted from blood, taken at week 24, from a patient treated with tofacitinib. The receptors here all came from a human donor with alopecia areata. Each CDR3 is given with its conserved first and last residue. Fields, in order: clone size, J gene, V gene, D gene, CDR3 protein, CDR3 DNA. The D gene is left open where the match is weak. Size is stated for part of the rows, as once, few or many counts, or as a class when the clone is expanded.

>NA|TRBJ2-3|TRBV7-2|TRBD2
CASSARLAGNTDTQYF
TGTGCCAGCAGCGCCCGACTAGCGGGGAACACAGATACGCAGTATTTT
>NA|TRBJ2-7|TRBV2|TRBD2
CASSAGTSAYEQYF
TGTGCCAGCAGTGCCGGGACTAGCGCCTACGAGCAGTACTTC
>NA|TRBJ2-5|TRBV29-1|TRBD1
CSGGQGSQETQYF
TGCAGCGGCGGACAGGGAAGCCAAGAGACCCAGTACTTC
>NA|TRBJ2-3|TRBV30|NA
CASSGANTDTQYF
TGTGCCTCTTCCGGGGCCAACACAGATACGCAGTATTTT
>NA|TRBJ2-7|TRBV27|NA
CASSLKRDYEQYF
TGTGCCAGCAGTTTAAAGAGGGACTACGAGCAGTACTTC
>NA|TRBJ2-7|TRBV4-2|TRBD2
CASSQHQGGSGGDYEQYF
TGTGCCAGCAGCCAACACCAAGGTGGGAGCGGGGGTGACTACGAGCAGTACTTC
>NA|TRBJ2-1|TRBV25-1|NA
CASSAQTSAPSSYNEQFF
TGTGCCAGCAGTGCACAAACATCGGCACCTAGCTCCTACAATGAGCAGTTCTTC
>NA|TRBJ1-2|TRBV14|NA
CASSPMKVYGYTF
TGTGCCAGCAGCCCAATGAAGGTGTATGGCTACACCTTC
>NA|TRBJ2-5|TRBV6-5|NA
CASSGTRGKETQYF
TGTGCCAGCAGTGGAACCCGGGGGAAAGAGACCCAGTACTTC
>NA|TRBJ1-4|TRBV30|TRBD1
CAWSAGTGDKLFF
TGTGCCTGGAGTGCCGGGACAGGGGACAAACTGTTTTTT
>NA|TRBJ2-7|TRBV27|TRBD1
CASSPSGGTYEQYF
TGTGCCAGCAGTCCGTCAGGGGGAACCTACGAGCAGTACTTC
>NA|TRBJ2-3|TRBV7-9|NA
CASSPGATTDTQYF
TGTGCCAGCAGCCCGGGGGCCACCACAGATACGCAGTATTTT
>NA|TRBJ1-2|TRBV29-1|TRBD1
CSATRQGADYGYTF
TGCAGCGCTACTCGACAGGGGGCAGATTATGGCTACACCTTC
>NA|TRBJ2-7|TRBV5-6|TRBD1
CASSHRDRGFLSIDEQYF
TGTGCCAGCAGTCACCGGGACAGGGGGTTCTTATCCATCGACGAGCAGTACTTC
>few|TRBJ2-5|TRBV29-1|NA
CSVDRAGGVYETQYF
TGCAGCGTTGACCGAGCGGGCGGGGTATACGAGACCCAGTACTTC
>NA|TRBJ2-5|TRBV27|NA
CASRPLRVGETQYF
TGTGCCAGCAGGCCCCTCAGGGTCGGAGAGACCCAGTACTTC
>NA|TRBJ1-5|TRBV27|NA
CASSLSQASRGNQPQHF
TGTGCCAGCAGTTTATCGCAAGCATCTAGGGGCAATCAGCCCCAGCATTTT